The 17 T cell receptor beta chains below were found in one sample sequenced in a study of blood T cell repertoires in COVID-19. Generated by immunoSEQ multiplex PCR, the TCRdb table keeps only in-frame clones and is missing some. The sample carries 200,000 to 300,000 clones, around 86% recorded once. What was sequenced was peripheral blood. All receptors derive from a man aged 35 to 55 who had recovered from COVID-19.

This clone was found a few times. The chain uses TRBV15 and TRBJ2-2; 10 nucleotides match TRBD2. This CDR3 region has 16 residues. Losses at the gene ends were 3 bases for V and 5 bases for J; bases not matched to a gene: 6. The germline V gene encodes CDR1 LNHNV and CDR2 YYDKDF (reference sequence). CDR3 residues: CATSSRAGGVTGELFF. The DNA of the CDR3 is TGTGCCACCAGCAGTAGAGCGGGAGGGGTGACCGGGGAGCTGTTTTTT.

V gene TRBV6-2 or TRBV6-3 combines with J gene TRBJ2-7; possible D gene TRBD1, 5 bases. Between the trimmed V and J ends, which lost 6 bases and 10 bases, there was a span of 28 bases. The CDR3 runs to 16 residues. The V gene's germline CDR1 is MNHEY and CDR2 SVGEGT. CDR3 sequence (DNA): TGTGCCAGCAGCGACCGGAAAAGGACACCGCGCCAGACTCAGTACTTC. This codes for CASSDRKRTPRQTQYF.

This clone has more than one count but fewer than ten. The rearrangement joins TRBV10-3 to TRBJ2-7, with a possible D match to TRBD2 (6 bases). Trimming cost V 10 bases and J 7 bases, with 11 bases left between them. The CDR3 has 10 residues. Germline lookup yields CDR1 ENHRY and CDR2 SYGVKD. The CDR3 DNA follows: TGTGCCACGGGGGACTCGGAGCAGTACTTC. Translating it yields CATGDSEQYF.

The rearrangement uses TRBV14 and TRBJ1-3; D is unclear. This CDR3 comprises 12 residues. Germline CDR1 is SGHDN and CDR2 is FVKESK. V lost 2 bases to trimming and J lost 4 bases, with 3 bases between them. This CDR3 is CASSQQGNTIYF. Here the CDR3 DNA reads TGTGCCAGCAGCCAACAAGGAAACACCATATATTTT.

The gene calls are TRBV4-2 and TRBJ1-6; D is undetermined. CDR1 is LGHNA and CDR2 is YNFKEQ in the germline V gene. Trimming stripped 0 bases from V and 9 bases from J, with 12 bases between. The CDR3 length is 15 residues. CDR3 nucleotide sequence: TGTGCCAGCAGCCAAGATTGGAGGAATGTTTCACCCCTCCACTTT. Protein sequence: CASSQDWRNVSPLHF.

DNA for the CDR3: TGTGCCAGCAGCCGCCAGTCCTCTTCACCCCTCCACTTT. Encoded protein: CASSRQSSSPLHF. J is TRBJ1-6 and V is TRBV7-2; D remains ambiguous. The CDR3 is made up of 13 amino acids. Germline V gives CDR1 SGHTA, CDR2 FQGNSA. V shed 5 bases and J shed 9 bases, with 11 bases lying between them.

This chain connects TRBV18 to TRBJ1-1, with D possibly matching TRBD1 (5 bases). Germline CDR1 reads KGHSH; CDR2 reads LQKENI. V was pared by 1 base and J by 5 bases, with 11 bases between. The CDR3 totals 14 residues. This CDR3 reads CASSPRARGTEAFF. CDR3 nucleotide sequence: TGTGCCAGCTCACCACGGGCTCGGGGGACTGAAGCTTTCTTT.

The V call is TRBV5-4, the J call TRBJ2-6; perhaps TRBD2 as D (7 bases). The germline V and J ends were trimmed by 0 bases and 0 bases, with 16 bases remaining between them. CDR1 and CDR2 (germline): SGHNT, YYREEE (reference sequence). The CDR3 runs 19 residues. The CDR3 is CASSLALGGRNSGANVLTF. In DNA, the CDR3 is TGTGCCAGCAGCTTGGCCCTGGGGGGGCGTAACTCTGGGGCCAACGTCCTGACTTTC.

The rearrangement links TRBV12-3 or TRBV12-4 to TRBJ1-2; 8 bases are a match to TRBD1. This CDR3 contains 13 residues. V shed 4 bases, J shed 2 bases, and the junction held 0 bases outside the gene matches. The CDR3 bases are TGTGCCAGCAGTTGGACAGGGAACTATGGCTACACCTTC. Its translation: CASSWTGNYGYTF.

The chain uses TRBV7-2 and TRBJ2-2, with 12 positions matching TRBD2. Trimming at V came to 5 bases and at J to 3 bases, leaving 7 bases not matched to a gene. Germline V gene sequence: CDR1 SGHTA, CDR2 FQGNSA. The CDR3 spans 17 residues. CDR3 nucleotide sequence: TGTGCCAGCAGCCGTCCTAGCGGGGGGGCCCACACCGGGGAGCTGTTTTTT. This gives the protein CASSRPSGGAHTGELFF.

This rearrangement joins TRBV7-9 to TRBJ1-4; TRBD1 matches at 7 bases. V dropped 2 bases and J dropped 8; count of bases not matched to a gene: 2. CDR1 is SEHNR and CDR2 is FQNEAQ in the germline V gene (reference sequence). CDR3 length: 13 amino acids. CDR3 bases: TGTGCCAGCAGCTTAACAGGGGAGGAAAAACTGTTTTTT. Translated, it gives CASSLTGEEKLFF. Together with reference TRBV7-9 and TRBJ1-4, the CDR3 gives the full variable domain: DTGVSQNPRHKITKRGQNVTFRCDPISEHNRLYWYRQTLGQGPEFLTYFQNEAQLEKSRLLSDRFSAERPKGSFSTLEIQRTEQGDSAMYLCASSLTGEEKLFFGSGTQLSVL.

The CDR3 bases are TGTGCCAGCAGCCAGGGACTAGCGTCAACCGGGGAGCTGTTTTTT. Its translation is CASSQGLASTGELFF. This chain links TRBV11-2 with TRBJ2-2; TRBD2 aligns across 10 bases. Unmatched junction bases numbered 5, after V lost 5 bases and J lost 5 bases. The CDR3 has 15 amino acids. Germline CDR1 reads SGHAT; CDR2 reads FQNNGV. The variable domain in full, with the rest retrieved from reference TRBV11-2 and TRBJ2-2, is EAGVAQSPRYKIIEKRQSVAFWCNPISGHATLYWYQQILGQGPKLLIQFQNNGVVDDSQLPKDRFSAERLKGVDSTLKIQPAKLEDSAVYLCASSQGLASTGELFFGEGSRLTVL.

V gene TRBV4-1 combines with J gene TRBJ2-5; 9 nucleotides agree with TRBD2. This CDR3 region has 16 residues. Germline lookup yields CDR1 MGHRA and CDR2 YSYEKL. The ends lost 5 bases at V and 2 bases at J; junction bases unmatched: 9. The CDR3 DNA is TGCGCCAGCAGCGGGACTAGCAGAGAGACTCAAGAGACCCAGTACTTC. Translating it yields CASSGTSRETQETQYF.

The chain joins TRBV24-1 to TRBJ2-1, with 7 bases lining up with TRBD1. CDR1 KGHDR and CDR2 SFDVKD come from the germline V gene. Germline trimming cut 3 bases from V and 0 bases from J; bases unmatched to any gene: 4. This CDR3 region has 16 residues. The CDR3 region is CATSDRDSSSYNEQFF. CDR3 sequence (DNA): TGTGCCACCAGTGATAGGGACAGTAGCTCCTACAATGAGCAGTTCTTC.

V and J are TRBV7-6 and TRBJ1-1, with 7 bases fitting TRBD1. Germline lookup yields CDR1 SGHVS and CDR2 FNYEAQ. This CDR3 is 14 amino acids long. Unmatched junction bases numbered 3, after V lost 5 bases and J lost 0 bases. CDR3 residues: CASSAGQMNTEAFF. The DNA for the CDR3 is TGTGCCAGCAGCGCGGGACAGATGAACACTGAAGCTTTCTTT.

The rearrangement uses TRBV7-9 and TRBJ2-1; perhaps TRBD1 as D (6 bases). This CDR3 region has 14 residues. Germline V gene lookup returns CDR1 SEHNR and CDR2 FQNEAQ (reference sequence). The V end lost 6 bases, the J end lost 7 bases, and 16 bases lay between the germline ends. The CDR3 loop reads CASRPKTGLNEQFF. CDR3 nucleotides: TGTGCCAGCAGACCCAAGACAGGCCTAAATGAGCAGTTCTTC.

The chain uses TRBV7-9 and TRBJ2-7; perhaps TRBD1 as D (5 bases). The CDR3 is 13 residues long. Germline values: CDR1 SEHNR, CDR2 FQNEAQ (reference sequence). Trimming cost V 4 bases and J 6 bases, with 13 bases left between them. In nucleotides, the CDR3 is TGTGCCAGCAGCTCATACAGGAGAGGCGAGCAGTACTTC. Protein: CASSSYRRGEQYF.